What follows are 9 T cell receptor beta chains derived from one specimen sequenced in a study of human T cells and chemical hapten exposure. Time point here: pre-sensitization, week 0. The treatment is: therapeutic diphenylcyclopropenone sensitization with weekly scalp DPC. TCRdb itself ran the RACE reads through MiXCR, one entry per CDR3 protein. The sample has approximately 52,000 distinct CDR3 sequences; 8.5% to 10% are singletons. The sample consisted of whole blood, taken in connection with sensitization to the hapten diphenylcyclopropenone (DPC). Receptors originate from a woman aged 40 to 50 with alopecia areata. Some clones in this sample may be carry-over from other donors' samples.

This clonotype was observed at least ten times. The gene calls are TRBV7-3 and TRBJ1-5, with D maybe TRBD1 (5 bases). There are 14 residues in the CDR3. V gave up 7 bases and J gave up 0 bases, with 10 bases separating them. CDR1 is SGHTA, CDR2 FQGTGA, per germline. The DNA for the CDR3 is TGTGCCAGCAACCCCCAGGGTAGCAATCAGCCCCAGCATTTT. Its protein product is CASNPQGSNQPQHF. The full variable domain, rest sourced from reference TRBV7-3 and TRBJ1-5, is GAGVSQTPSNKVTEKGKYVELRCDPISGHTALYWYRQSLGQGPEFLIYFQGTGAADDSGLPNDRFFAVRPEGSVSTLKIQRTERGDSAVYLCASNPQGSNQPQHFGDGTRLSIL.

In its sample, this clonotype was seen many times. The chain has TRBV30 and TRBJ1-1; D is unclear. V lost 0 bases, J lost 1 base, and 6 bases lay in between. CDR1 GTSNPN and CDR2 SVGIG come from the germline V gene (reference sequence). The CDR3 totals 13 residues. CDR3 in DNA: TGTGCCTGGAGTGTCACATCGAACACTGAAGCTTTCTTT. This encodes CAWSVTSNTEAFF. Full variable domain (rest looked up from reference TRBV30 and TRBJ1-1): SQTIHQWPATLVQPVGSPLSLECTVEGTSNPNLYWYRQAAGRGLQLLFYSVGIGQISSEVPQNLSASRPQDRQFILSSKKLLLSDSGFYLCAWSVTSNTEAFFGQGTRLTVV.

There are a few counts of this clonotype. CDR3 protein: CASSPVAGNNEQFF. The CDR3 DNA is TGTGCCAGCAGCCCCGTTGCGGGGAACAATGAGCAGTTCTTC. This chain uses TRBV7-4 with TRBJ2-1; tentatively, D is TRBD2 (6 bases). The germline V gene encodes CDR1 SGHVT and CDR2 SQSDAQ. Trimming pared 5 bases from V and 5 bases from J, leaving 13 bases between. This CDR3 contains 14 residues.

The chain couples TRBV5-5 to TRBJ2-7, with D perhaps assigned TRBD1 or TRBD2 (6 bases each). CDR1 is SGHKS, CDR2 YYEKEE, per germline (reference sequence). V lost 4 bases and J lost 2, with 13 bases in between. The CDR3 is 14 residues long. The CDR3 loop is CASSLVGGPYEQYF. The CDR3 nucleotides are TGTGCCAGCAGCCTGGTAGGGGGGCCCTACGAGCAGTACTTC.

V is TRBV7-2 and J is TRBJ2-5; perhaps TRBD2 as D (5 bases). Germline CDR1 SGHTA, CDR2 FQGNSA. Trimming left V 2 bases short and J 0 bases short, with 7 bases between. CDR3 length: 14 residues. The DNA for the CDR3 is TGTGCCAGCAGCTTATACGGGAACCAAGAGACCCAGTACTTC. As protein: CASSLYGNQETQYF.

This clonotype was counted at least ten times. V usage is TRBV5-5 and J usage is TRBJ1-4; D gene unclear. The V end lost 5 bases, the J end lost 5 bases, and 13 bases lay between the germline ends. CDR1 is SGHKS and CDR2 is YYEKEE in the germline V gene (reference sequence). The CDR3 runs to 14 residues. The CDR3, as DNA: TGTGCCAGCAGGACCTTCGACGGGAATGAAAAACTGTTTTTT. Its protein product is CASRTFDGNEKLFF.

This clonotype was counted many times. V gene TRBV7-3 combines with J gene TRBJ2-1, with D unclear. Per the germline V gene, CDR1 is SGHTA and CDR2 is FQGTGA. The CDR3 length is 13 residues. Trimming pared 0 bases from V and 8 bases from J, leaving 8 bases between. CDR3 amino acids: CASSLTVAYEQFF. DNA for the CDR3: TGTGCCAGCAGCTTAACTGTAGCTTATGAGCAGTTCTTC.

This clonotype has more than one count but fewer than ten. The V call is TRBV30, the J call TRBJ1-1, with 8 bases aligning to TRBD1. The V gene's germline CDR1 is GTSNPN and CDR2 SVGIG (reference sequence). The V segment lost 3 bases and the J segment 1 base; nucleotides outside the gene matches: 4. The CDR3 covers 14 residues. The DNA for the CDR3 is TGTGCCTGGAGCCTAGGACAGGGGAACACTGAAGCTTTCTTT. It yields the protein CAWSLGQGNTEAFF.

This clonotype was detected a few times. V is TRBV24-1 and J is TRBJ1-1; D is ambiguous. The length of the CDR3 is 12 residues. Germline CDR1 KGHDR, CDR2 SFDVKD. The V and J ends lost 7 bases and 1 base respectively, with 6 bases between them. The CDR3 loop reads CATRDGNTEAFF. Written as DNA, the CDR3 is TGTGCCACCAGAGACGGGAACACTGAAGCTTTCTTT.